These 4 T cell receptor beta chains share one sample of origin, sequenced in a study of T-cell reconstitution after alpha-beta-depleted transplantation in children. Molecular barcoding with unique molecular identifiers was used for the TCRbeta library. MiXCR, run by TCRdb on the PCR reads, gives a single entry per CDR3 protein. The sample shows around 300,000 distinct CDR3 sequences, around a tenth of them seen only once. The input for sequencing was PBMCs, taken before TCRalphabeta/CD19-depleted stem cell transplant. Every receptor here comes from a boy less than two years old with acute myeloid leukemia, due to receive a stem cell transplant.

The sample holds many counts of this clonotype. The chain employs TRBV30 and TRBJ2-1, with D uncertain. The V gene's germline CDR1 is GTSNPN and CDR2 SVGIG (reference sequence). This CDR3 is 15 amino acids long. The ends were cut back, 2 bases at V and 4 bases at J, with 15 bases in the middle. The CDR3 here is CAWSSSLNPYNEQFF. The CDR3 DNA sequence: TGTGCCTGGAGTTCCAGCTTAAACCCTTACAATGAGCAGTTCTTC.

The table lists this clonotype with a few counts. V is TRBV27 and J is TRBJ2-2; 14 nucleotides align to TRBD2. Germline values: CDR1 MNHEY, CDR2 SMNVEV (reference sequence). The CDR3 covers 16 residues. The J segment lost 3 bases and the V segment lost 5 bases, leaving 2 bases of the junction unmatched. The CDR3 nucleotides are TGTGCCAGCAGTCGGACTAGCGGGGGGTACACCGGGGAGCTGTTTTTT. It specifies CASSRTSGGYTGELFF.

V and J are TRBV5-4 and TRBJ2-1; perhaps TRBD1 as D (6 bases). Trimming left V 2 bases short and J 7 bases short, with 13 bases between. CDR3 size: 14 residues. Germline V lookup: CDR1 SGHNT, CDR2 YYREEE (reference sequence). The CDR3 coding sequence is TGTGCCAGCAGCTTCAGGGGTTTGAGTAATGAGCAGTTCTTC. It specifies CASSFRGLSNEQFF.

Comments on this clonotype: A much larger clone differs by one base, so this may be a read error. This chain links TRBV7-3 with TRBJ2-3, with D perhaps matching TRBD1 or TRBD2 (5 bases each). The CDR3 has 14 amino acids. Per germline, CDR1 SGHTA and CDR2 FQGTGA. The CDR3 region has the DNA TGTGCCAGCAGCTTACTGGGGAGCACAGGTACGCAGTATTTT. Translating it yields CASSLLGSTGTQYF.